This TCR beta chain was recorded in a study of beta chain features in type 1 diabetes. Study-level points and caveats: All four CD4+ subsets of Type 1 diabetes patients contained TCRB CDR3s that were moderately but significantly shorter.

Sorting based on CD45RO/CCR7/CD25/CD127/CD95/CD27 separated CD4+ naive, central memory, regulatory and stem cell-like memory cells. Investigators reverse transcribed all isolated RNA, so they sequenced expressed TCRB transcripts. Produced via immunoSEQ multiplex PCR; TCRdb's table is partial and in-frame only. The sample includes about 660,000 clones, 11% to 15% seen only once; the top ten take roughly 0.04%. This clone has just a few counts. Antigen unknown. Germline CDR1 reads MNHEY; CDR2 reads SVGAGI. The CDR3 runs to 15 residues. V gave up 7 bases and J gave up 4 bases, with 19 bases separating them.

This TCR derives from a man aged 18 to 29 with type 1 diabetes. The sequencing input was naive CD4+ T cells from blood. The J gene is TRBJ2-5, the V gene TRBV6-5; maybe TRBD1 (6 bases). This chain's CDR3 is CASTNRQVDGETQYF. CDR3 nucleotides: TGTGCCAGCACCAACCGACAGGTTGACGGAGAGACCCAGTACTTC.